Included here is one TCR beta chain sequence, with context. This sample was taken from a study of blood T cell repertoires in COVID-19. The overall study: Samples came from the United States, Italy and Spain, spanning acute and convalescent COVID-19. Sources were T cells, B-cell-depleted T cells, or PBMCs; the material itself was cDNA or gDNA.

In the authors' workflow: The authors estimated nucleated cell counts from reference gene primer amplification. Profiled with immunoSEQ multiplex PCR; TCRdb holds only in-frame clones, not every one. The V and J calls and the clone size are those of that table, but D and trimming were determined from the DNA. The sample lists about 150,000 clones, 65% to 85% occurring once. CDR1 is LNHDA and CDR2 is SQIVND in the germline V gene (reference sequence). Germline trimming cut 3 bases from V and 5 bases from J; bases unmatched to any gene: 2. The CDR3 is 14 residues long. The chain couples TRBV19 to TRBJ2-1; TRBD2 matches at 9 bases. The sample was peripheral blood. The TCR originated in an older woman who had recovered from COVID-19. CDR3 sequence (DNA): TGTGCCAGTAGTATGCGGGAGGGGGACAATGAGCAGTTCTTC. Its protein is CASSMREGDNEQFF.